These 24 T cell receptor beta chains were sequenced from one sample in a study of blood T cell repertoires in COVID-19. Produced via immunoSEQ multiplex PCR; TCRdb's table is partial and in-frame only. The sample includes some 78,000 clones, about nine tenths seen only once; the top ten take about 5%. Source material: peripheral blood. The source of these receptors is a man in his fifties with active or convalescent COVID-19.

The chain couples TRBV6-5 to TRBJ1-4; D remains ambiguous. The CDR3 length is 15 residues. Per the germline V gene, CDR1 is MNHEY and CDR2 is SVGAGI. V dropped 7 bases and J dropped 8 bases, with 20 bases sitting between them. CDR3 in DNA: TGTGCCAGCACCCCATTACACGGGTTTGGGGAAAAACTGTTTTTT. Protein product: CASTPLHGFGEKLFF.

The chain joins TRBV28 to TRBJ2-1; 8 nucleotides agree with TRBD2. Germline V gives CDR1 MDHEN, CDR2 SYDVKM. This CDR3 has 17 amino acids. With V trimmed by 3 bases and J by 8 bases, 15 bases remained unmatched. CDR3 sequence: CASSFSGLTGGLDEQFF. CDR3 nucleotides: TGTGCCAGCAGTTTTTCCGGGTTAACGGGGGGGCTCGATGAGCAGTTCTTC.

The chain couples TRBV5-8 to TRBJ1-3; perhaps TRBD1 as D (6 bases). The CDR3 runs to 17 residues. V was pared by 7 bases and J by 2 bases, with 22 bases between. Looked up from germline, CDR1 is SGHTS and CDR2 is YDEGEE. The CDR3 is CASARDKALTTGNTIYF. Here the CDR3 DNA reads TGTGCCAGCGCCCGGGACAAAGCTTTAACGACTGGAAACACCATATATTTT.

The V and J genes are TRBV7-2 and TRBJ1-6; TRBD1 agrees at 8 bases. In germline, CDR1 is SGHTA, CDR2 FQGNSA. This CDR3 region has 15 residues. V gave up 2 bases and J gave up 13 bases; unmatched junction bases: 10. CDR3 in DNA: TGTGCCAGCAGCTTACGACAGGGGTTCGTGGATCCCCTCCACTTT. Encoded protein: CASSLRQGFVDPLHF.

The chain recombines TRBV12-3 or TRBV12-4 with TRBJ2-7; 8 bases align to TRBD1. The V segment lost 7 bases and the J segment 5 bases; nucleotides outside the gene matches: 7. The CDR3 contains 13 residues. Here the CDR3 DNA reads TGTGCCAGCACCCCCGGACAGGGCAACGAGCAGTACTTC. Its translation: CASTPGQGNEQYF.

V usage is TRBV4-1 and J usage is TRBJ2-3; D gene uncertain. The germline V gene encodes CDR1 MGHRA and CDR2 YSYEKL. V lost 0 bases and J lost 6, with 10 bases in between. This CDR3 has 14 residues. The CDR3 here is CASSQDHKRDTQYF. DNA of the CDR3: TGCGCCAGCAGCCAAGATCATAAGCGTGATACGCAGTATTTT.

The chain is built from TRBV2 and TRBJ2-7, with TRBD1 matching 9 bases. Per the germline V gene, CDR1 is SNHLY and CDR2 is FYNNEI. Germline trimming cut 6 bases from V and 3 bases from J; bases unmatched to any gene: 9. CDR3 length: 15 residues. CDR3: CASRMGQGIFYEQYV. DNA of the CDR3: TGTGCCAGCAGGATGGGACAGGGTATTTTCTACGAGCAGTACGTC.

The rearrangement links TRBV10-3 to TRBJ1-2; the match to TRBD1 covers 9 bases. This CDR3 contains 14 residues. The junction had 7 bases not matched to a gene; V was cut back by 6 bases and J by 5 bases. The V gene's germline CDR1 is ENHRY and CDR2 SYGVKD. The chain's CDR3 is CAISLQGAEYGYTF. The CDR3 DNA reads TGTGCCATCAGCCTACAGGGGGCGGAATATGGCTACACCTTC.

Note on this clone: Germline and junction disagree at one end, which may indicate a read error. The chain has TRBV20-1 and TRBJ2-3, with unresolved D. Germline V gene lookup returns CDR1 DFQATT and CDR2 SNEGSKA (reference sequence). The CDR3 sequence is 13 residues long. This chain's CDR3 is CSASAPTTDTQYF. DNA for the CDR3: TGCAGTGCTAGTGCCCCCACTACGGATACGCAATATTTT.

The rearrangement links TRBV4-1 to TRBJ2-5; D ambiguous. Germline loops: CDR1 MGHRA, CDR2 YSYEKL. V was shortened by 2 bases and J by 1 base, with 8 bases between the two germline ends. The CDR3 has 14 residues. The chain's CDR3 is CASSQPGVQETQYF. CDR3 nucleotides: TGCGCCAGCAGCCAACCCGGAGTCCAAGAGACCCAGTACTTC.

The chain joins TRBV28 to TRBJ1-2; D is perhaps TRBD1 (6 bases). The CDR3 has 13 residues. The V end lost 7 bases, the J end lost 9 bases, and 18 bases lay between the germline ends. The germline gives CDR1 MDHEN, CDR2 SYDVKM. The CDR3 here is CASNIGGALSYTF. CDR3 bases: TGTGCCAGCAACATAGGGGGGGCGCTTAGCTACACCTTC.

The chain uses TRBV6-2 or TRBV6-3 and TRBJ2-1; D is undetermined. Germline V gene sequence: CDR1 MNHEY, CDR2 SVGEGT. Trimming took 5 bases from V and 8 from J, leaving 13 bases between them. The CDR3 extends over 13 amino acids. CDR3 in amino acids: CASSQPPRDEQFF. The CDR3 DNA sequence: TGTGCCAGCAGTCAACCACCCCGAGATGAGCAGTTCTTC.

This chain connects TRBV5-1 to TRBJ1-1; 9 bases are a match to TRBD1. There are 15 residues in the CDR3. The V gene's germline CDR1 is SGHRS and CDR2 YFSETQ. V was clipped by 6 bases and J by 2 bases; unmatched bases: 8. CDR3 nucleotides: TGCGCCAGCATCCCGACAGGGGGAGGTAACACTGAAGCTTTCTTT. Translated, it gives CASIPTGGGNTEAFF.

V gene TRBV7-2 combines with J gene TRBJ1-1; no clear D. V lost 2 bases, J lost 1 base, and 11 bases lay in between. CDR3 size: 15 residues. CDR1 and CDR2 (germline): SGHTA, FQGNSA. The CDR3, as DNA: TGTGCCAGCAGCTTACCGGGGTTGGGGAACACTGAAGCTTTCTTT. As protein: CASSLPGLGNTEAFF.

The chain recombines TRBV6-5 with TRBJ1-2, with D possibly being TRBD1 (5 bases). V lost 2 bases, J lost 0 bases, and 10 bases lay in between. Germline-derived CDR1 and CDR2 are MNHEY and SVGAGI. CDR3 length: 15 amino acids. The CDR3 loop is CASSYRGGANYGYTF. CDR3 nucleotides: TGTGCCAGCAGTTACCGGGGGGGAGCTAACTATGGCTACACCTTC.

The chain links TRBV6-5 to TRBJ2-2, with 8 bases that match TRBD1. This CDR3 has 16 residues. Germline loops: CDR1 MNHEY, CDR2 SVGAGI. The ends lost 0 bases at V and 5 bases at J; junction bases unmatched: 5. The CDR3 nucleotides are TGTGCCAGCAGTTACTCGAAACAGGGGGGAACCGGGGAGCTGTTTTTT. The encoded protein is CASSYSKQGGTGELFF.

This rearrangement joins TRBV15 to TRBJ2-1; 7 bases match TRBD1. Germline V gives CDR1 LNHNV, CDR2 YYDKDF (reference sequence). This CDR3 is 15 amino acids long. Losses at the gene ends were 1 base for V and 4 bases for J; bases not matched to a gene: 4. In DNA form, the CDR3 reads TGTGCCACCAGCAGAGGACAGGGCTCGTACAATGAGCAGTTCTTC. Translating gives CATSRGQGSYNEQFF.

V gene TRBV28 combines with J gene TRBJ1-1; possibly TRBD1 for D (6 bases). CDR1 is MDHEN and CDR2 is SYDVKM in the germline V gene. V was shortened by 6 bases and J by 5 bases, with 13 bases between the two germline ends. CDR3 size: 13 residues. The CDR3 spells CASRGARWTEAFF. The CDR3 nucleotides are TGTGCCAGCAGGGGGGCCAGATGGACTGAAGCTTTCTTT. The whole variable domain, filled in from reference TRBV28 and TRBJ1-1, reads DVKVTQSSRYLVKRTGEKVFLECVQDMDHENMFWYRQDPGLGLRLIYFSYDVKMKEKGDIPEGYSVSREKKERFSLILESASTNQTSMYLCASRGARWTEAFFGQGTRLTVV.

V usage is TRBV27 and J usage is TRBJ2-1; D is unclear. The CDR3 extends over 14 amino acids. Germline V gene lookup returns CDR1 MNHEY and CDR2 SMNVEV (reference sequence). V lost 1 base to trimming and J lost 4 bases, with 8 bases between them. CDR3 loop: CASSLLQQYNEQFF. The CDR3 nucleotides read TGTGCCAGCAGTTTATTACAACAGTACAATGAGCAGTTCTTC.

The rearrangement joins TRBV28 to TRBJ2-1, with TRBD1 matching over 9 bases. The CDR3 is 16 amino acids. In germline, CDR1 is MDHEN, CDR2 SYDVKM. J was trimmed by 6 bases and V by 5 bases; bases with no gene match: 11. CDR3 coding DNA: TGTGCCAGCAGTCCCCTTCGACAGGGGGTTGCCAATGAGCAGTTCTTC. It specifies CASSPLRQGVANEQFF.

The V gene is TRBV2, the J gene TRBJ1-5, with D possibly TRBD1 on 5 matching bases. Germline V gene data show CDR1 as SNHLY and CDR2 as FYNNEI. The CDR3 totals 14 residues. V was clipped by 7 bases and J by 1 base, with 11 bases between them. The CDR3 nucleotides are TGTGCCAGCAATATCGACAGAAGCAATCAGCCCCAGCATTTT. It translates to CASNIDRSNQPQHF.

The chain carries TRBV2 and TRBJ2-3, with 8 bases matching TRBD1. Germline CDR1 and CDR2: SNHLY and FYNNEI. The V segment lost 4 bases and the J segment 3 bases; nucleotides outside the gene matches: 3. The CDR3 consists of 14 residues. In nucleotides, the CDR3 is TGTGCCAGCAGTGTGCAGGGGGCAACAGATACGCAGTATTTT. As protein: CASSVQGATDTQYF.

V is TRBV6-5 and J is TRBJ2-4; D gene ambiguous. The CDR3 contains 14 residues. Trimming removed 5 bases at V and 0 bases at J, with 8 bases between. Germline V gives CDR1 MNHEY, CDR2 SVGAGI. CDR3 sequence reads: CASSQTLAKNIQYF. The CDR3 DNA follows: TGTGCCAGCAGTCAGACATTAGCCAAAAACATTCAGTACTTC.

This clone was seen once. V is TRBV6-2 or TRBV6-3 and J is TRBJ1-5, with D possibly being TRBD1 (5 bases). Trimming took off 4 bases at V and 0 bases at J, with 19 bases between the two ends. The length of the CDR3 is 18 residues. Germline V gives CDR1 MNHEY, CDR2 SVGEGT. In nucleotides, the CDR3 is TGTGCCAGCAGTTCCAGGACATCGGGGGGGTATAGCAATCAGCCCCAGCATTTT. Translation: CASSSRTSGGYSNQPQHF.